These T cell receptor beta chains were read from a single sample in a study of cytomegalovirus exposure and HLA in healthy donors. Clones were read by immunoSEQ multiplex PCR, and TCRdb kept only the in-frame ones, dropping some. The top ten clones hold roughly 12% of a sample with tens of thousands of clones, roughly 84% of them seen once. Sequenced material: PBMCs. The receptor set was obtained from a woman aged 18-29 years in good health and CMV-seropositive. CDR3s include the opening cysteine and the closing phenylalanine or tryptophan. The D gene is left open where the match is weak. Clone size appears in some rows only: once, few, many, or a class for an expanded clone.

V gene: TRBV5-1; D gene: TRBD2; J gene: TRBJ2-7; clone size: -; CDR3 DNA: TGCGCCAGCCAAAGCGGGGGGGCCACCTACGAGCAGTACTTC; CDR3 protein: CASQSGGATYEQYF
V gene: TRBV28; D gene: -; J gene: TRBJ1-6; clone size: -; CDR3 DNA: TGTGCCAGCGAAAGGGGCTCTCGAAATTCACCCCTCCACTTT; CDR3 protein: CASERGSRNSPLHF
V gene: TRBV7-8; D gene: TRBD2; J gene: TRBJ2-2; clone size: -; CDR3 DNA: TGTGCCAGCAGCTTAGCCCTAGCGGGGGTAAACACCGGGGAGCTGTTTTTT; CDR3 protein: CASSLALAGVNTGELFF
V gene: TRBV11-2; D gene: -; J gene: TRBJ2-7; clone size: -; CDR3 DNA: TGTGCCAGCAGCTTCGCAGGGGACTACGAGCAGTACTTC; CDR3 protein: CASSFAGDYEQYF
V gene: TRBV10-1; D gene: TRBD2; J gene: TRBJ2-5; clone size: -; CDR3 DNA: TGCGCCAGCAGTGAGAACCTAGCGGGGGGAGGAGGAGAGACCCAGTACTTC; CDR3 protein: CASSENLAGGGGETQYF
V gene: TRBV13; D gene: TRBD2; J gene: TRBJ2-5; clone size: once; CDR3 DNA: TGTGCCAGCAGCTCCCGCCGGGGGGGGACCCAGTACTTC; CDR3 protein: CASSSRRGGTQYF
V gene: TRBV6-5; D gene: TRBD1; J gene: TRBJ1-4; clone size: once; CDR3 DNA: TGTGCCAGCAGTTCGGGACAGGGGTTCGTTGAAAAACTGTTTTTT; CDR3 protein: CASSSGQGFVEKLFF
V gene: TRBV5-1; D gene: TRBD1; J gene: TRBJ2-5; clone size: few; CDR3 DNA: TGCGCCAGCGATCTGACAGGGGGCCTACTTCAAGAGACCCAGTACTTC; CDR3 protein: CASDLTGGLLQETQYF
V gene: TRBV15; D gene: -; J gene: TRBJ2-5; clone size: -; CDR3 DNA: TGTGCCACCAGCAGACTTCAGGGAAATCGGGGGGAGACCCAGTACTTC; CDR3 protein: CATSRLQGNRGETQYF
V gene: TRBV5-3; D gene: TRBD1; J gene: TRBJ1-1; clone size: -; CDR3 DNA: TGTGCCAGAAGGACAGGGGAAACGGGCACTGAAGCTTTCTTT; CDR3 protein: CARRTGETGTEAFF
V gene: TRBV29-1; D gene: -; J gene: TRBJ2-7; clone size: once; CDR3 DNA: TGCAGCGTGCGACTGCAGGGCAACGAAGAGCAGTACTTC; CDR3 protein: CSVRLQGNEEQYF